This T cell receptor (beta chain) originates from a study of cytomegalovirus exposure and HLA in healthy donors. On the study more broadly: A subsequent analysis reported that the 95 to 150 validation repertoires were produced on the same platform that had also been used for the approximately 710 first-cohort repertoires.

Turning to this clone: Its antigen is still unknown.

Study outcomes and limitations: The study put roughly 160 TCR beta chains on its list as cytomegalovirus-associated.

Germline CDR1 reads SGHRS; CDR2 reads YFSETQ. Trimming left V 4 bases short and J 0 bases short, with 10 bases between. The CDR3 runs to 15 residues. Repertoires were generated with immunoSEQ multiplex PCR, while TCRdb's copy carries only in-frame clones and drops some. The repertoire consists of roughly 150,000 clones, with approximately 90% occurring once and the leading ten covering 2.5% to 3.5%. Input material: PBMCs. V and J are TRBV5-1 and TRBJ2-2; TRBD2 might be the D (6 bases). This receptor was taken from a young man in good health and CMV-seronegative. The CDR3 DNA sequence: TGCGCCAGCAGCCGCGGACTAACGAACACCGGGGAGCTGTTTTTT. It encodes CASSRGLTNTGELFF.